These 16 T cell receptor beta chains were sequenced from one sample in a study of shared clonotypes between healthy human individuals. TCRdb's table, derived via immunoSEQ multiplex PCR, lists solely in-frame clones and lacks some. Of roughly 500,000 clones listed, about 96% are singletons. Source material: naive CD4+ T cells sorted from blood. The subset is: CD45RA+ positively selected. The source is a woman aged 30 to 39 in good health.

The chain carries TRBV7-2 and TRBJ2-3, with 9 bases fitting TRBD2. CDR1 and CDR2 (germline): SGHTA, FQGNSA. Germline trimming cut 0 bases from V and 10 bases from J; bases unmatched to any gene: 8. The CDR3 has 15 amino acids. The DNA for the CDR3 is TGTGCCAGCAGCTTAGCCGGGACTAGCTTCGTACCGCAGTATTTT. Protein sequence: CASSLAGTSFVPQYF.

The V gene is TRBV28, the J gene TRBJ1-1, with D tentatively TRBD1 (5 bases). CDR1 is MDHEN, CDR2 SYDVKM, per germline. The V end lost 5 bases, the J end lost 2 bases, and 15 bases lay between the germline ends. The CDR3 is made up of 15 amino acids. CDR3 in DNA: TGTGCCAGCAGTGACCCAACAGGCTCAAACACTGAAGCTTTCTTT. This translates into CASSDPTGSNTEAFF.

This clone was picked up one time. This CDR3 is also generated by other DNA sequences in the sample. The V and J genes are TRBV5-1 and TRBJ2-5, with 9 positions matching TRBD2. V lost 2 bases, J lost 4 bases, and 0 bases stayed unmatched. The CDR3 is 13 amino acids. The V gene's germline CDR1 is SGHRS and CDR2 YFSETQ. For the CDR3, the DNA is TGCGCCAGCAGCTTAGCGGGAGGAGAGACCCAGTACTTC. Translating it yields CASSLAGGETQYF.

This sequence joins TRBV28 and TRBJ2-3, with 8 bases matching TRBD2. V lost 5 bases to trimming and J lost 2 bases; unmatched junction nucleotides: 21. CDR1 MDHEN and CDR2 SYDVKM come from the germline V gene. This CDR3 has 20 amino acids. CDR3 bases: TGTGCCAGCAGTCGTTGGCAGCCGGGGGGTAGCGGGAAATACACAGATACGCAGTATTTT. Translation: CASSRWQPGGSGKYTDTQYF.

This chain joins TRBV6-1 and TRBJ2-7, with 9 bases aligning to TRBD1. Germline loops: CDR1 MNHNS, CDR2 SASEGT. The CDR3 extends over 13 amino acids. Germline trimming cut 5 bases from V and 5 bases from J; bases unmatched to any gene: 4. In DNA, the CDR3 is TGTGCCAGCAGTTCACAGGGGGCCGACGAGCAGTACTTC. It translates to CASSSQGADEQYF.

The chain employs TRBV6-5 and TRBJ2-7, with 7 bases matching TRBD1. V gave up 2 bases and J gave up 3 bases; unmatched junction bases: 7. Germline CDR1 MNHEY, CDR2 SVGAGI. The CDR3 covers 15 residues. The CDR3 reads CASSYLRTGDYEQYF. The CDR3 DNA sequence: TGTGCCAGCAGTTACCTTCGGACAGGAGACTACGAGCAGTACTTC.

The chain uses TRBV5-4 and TRBJ2-7; D is unresolved. With 0 bases removed from V and 2 bases from J, the gap between germline ends came to 6 bases. Germline CDR1 reads SGHNT; CDR2 reads YYREEE (reference sequence). CDR3 length: 13 amino acids. CDR3 coding DNA: TGTGCCAGCAGCTTGGGAATGACCTACGAGCAGTACTTC. Protein: CASSLGMTYEQYF.

The J gene is TRBJ2-7, the V gene TRBV27, with D possibly being TRBD2 (5 bases). Germline V lookup: CDR1 MNHEY, CDR2 SMNVEV (reference sequence). With 4 bases removed from V and 0 bases from J, the gap between germline ends came to 10 bases. This CDR3 has 14 residues. CDR3 DNA: TGTGCCAGCAGTTCGGGGAGCGGCTCCTACGAGCAGTACTTC. This codes for CASSSGSGSYEQYF.

J is TRBJ1-4 and V is TRBV30; D uncertain. The V end lost 0 bases, the J end lost 9 bases, and 14 bases lay between the germline ends. The CDR3 runs to 14 residues. The germline gives CDR1 GTSNPN, CDR2 SVGIG (reference sequence). CDR3 sequence reads: CAWSVNPVMKKLFF. CDR3 in DNA: TGTGCCTGGAGTGTAAATCCAGTAATGAAAAAACTGTTTTTT.

A remark on this clone: Within the sample, other DNA sequences also encode this same CDR3. V gene TRBV19 combines with J gene TRBJ2-7; D possibly corresponds to TRBD1 (6 bases). The CDR3 spans 14 residues. Trimming stripped 6 bases from V and 3 bases from J, with 15 bases between. The germline V gene encodes CDR1 LNHDA and CDR2 SQIVND (reference sequence). CDR3 region: CASSLQGAGYEQYF. In DNA, the CDR3 is TGTGCCAGTAGCTTACAGGGAGCTGGCTACGAGCAGTACTTC.

This clone was detected only once. This chain joins TRBV6-1 and TRBJ1-5; D is unresolved. Germline CDR1 is MNHNS and CDR2 is SASEGT. Trimming left V 1 base short and J 4 bases short, with 8 bases between. This CDR3 has 14 amino acids. The CDR3 is CASSEVNSNQPQHF. CDR3 DNA: TGTGCCAGCAGTGAAGTCAACAGTAATCAGCCCCAGCATTTT.

The DNA of the CDR3 is TGTGCCAGCAGCGTGGACACCAACAATCAGCCCCAGCATTTT. Translation: CASSVDTNNQPQHF. The chain combines TRBV7-2 with TRBJ1-5, with a tentative D call TRBD1 (5 bases). Looked up from germline, CDR1 is SGHTA and CDR2 is FQGNSA. The CDR3 runs to 14 residues. Trimming took 5 bases from V and 3 from J, leaving 11 bases between them.

This clone was counted a few times. The genes are TRBV7-9 and TRBJ1-1; no clear D. The CDR3 is 12 residues long. Germline CDR1 reads SEHNR; CDR2 reads FQNEAQ (reference sequence). V lost 7 bases to trimming and J lost 3 bases, with 9 bases between them. The CDR3 loop is CASTLRDTEAFF. As DNA, the CDR3 is TGTGCCAGCACCCTTAGGGACACTGAAGCTTTCTTT.

This chain uses TRBV7-2 with TRBJ2-7; TRBD1 aligns across 8 bases. CDR3 length equals 15 residues. Trimming removed 5 bases from V and 9 bases from J; junction bases left unmatched: 15. The V gene's germline CDR1 is SGHTA and CDR2 FQGNSA. Here the CDR3 reads CASSQPPGGSGGQYF. The CDR3 nucleotides are TGTGCCAGCAGCCAACCCCCAGGGGGCTCCGGCGGGCAGTACTTC.

In DNA form, the CDR3 reads TGTGCCAGCAGCACAAACCGACTAGTTACCTACGAGCAGTACTTC. This translates into CASSTNRLVTYEQYF. The V and J genes are TRBV7-2 and TRBJ2-7, with D possibly being TRBD2 (6 bases). CDR3 length: 15 residues. Between the trimmed V and J ends, which lost 5 bases and 2 bases, there was a span of 16 bases. Germline assignment: CDR1 SGHTA and CDR2 FQGNSA.

This rearrangement joins TRBV7-8 to TRBJ2-1; possible D gene TRBD1, 6 bases. Trimming stripped 5 bases from V and 0 bases from J, with 20 bases between. CDR1 is SGHVS and CDR2 is FQNEAQ in the germline V gene. The CDR3 contains 18 residues. The CDR3 reads CASSQGLRERSSYNEQFF. In nucleotides, the CDR3 is TGTGCCAGCAGCCAGGGGCTAAGGGAGCGGAGCTCCTACAATGAGCAGTTCTTC.